These 18 T cell receptor beta chains were all obtained from the same sample, sequenced in a study of T cells expressing NK-cell markers. TCRdb reprocessed the 5' RACE reads, keeping one entry per CDR3 protein, no DNA. This listing includes over 250,000 distinct CDR3 sequences. Specimen: blood T cells: a sorted CD56 or NKG2C T cell subset, CD4+ or CD8+ T cells, or bulk PBMC T cells (not recorded which). Every receptor here comes from a woman between 18 and 70 years old in good health.

The rearrangement uses TRBV6-1 and TRBJ1-2; without DNA, the TCRdb call of TRBD1 cannot be checked. CDR1 and CDR2 (germline): MNHNS, SASEGT. The CDR3 spans 13 residues. The CDR3 protein is CASALGTAYGYTF.

The chain links TRBV9 to TRBJ1-1; with no DNA, the TCRdb D assignment of TRBD1 cannot be verified. The V gene's germline CDR1 is SGDLS and CDR2 YYNGEE. CDR3 size: 16 residues. The CDR3 is CASSVGVNTGGTEAFF.

The chain carries TRBV7-8 and TRBJ1-5; TCRdb calls TRBD1, which cannot be checked without DNA. The CDR3 has 16 residues. The germline V gene has CDR1 SGHVS and CDR2 FQNEAQ. CDR3 amino acids: CASSFFPGNSNQPQHF. Using reference TRBV7-8 and TRBJ1-5 for the parts outside the CDR3, the full variable domain is GAGVSQSPRYKVAKRGQDVALRCDPISGHVSLFWYQQALGQGPEFLTYFQNEAQLDKSGLPSDRFFAERPEGSVSTLKIQRTQQEDSAVYLCASSFFPGNSNQPQHFGDGTRLSIL.

V usage is TRBV7-8 and J usage is TRBJ1-4; TCRdb selects TRBD1, and the lack of DNA leaves this call unchecked. Germline V gene sequence: CDR1 SGHVS, CDR2 FQNEAQ. This CDR3 is 14 amino acids long. CDR3 region: CASSSHMGREKLFF.

This chain links TRBV18 with TRBJ2-5; TCRdb's D call, TRBD2, is unchecked because there is no DNA. The CDR3 is 16 residues long. The germline V gene encodes CDR1 KGHSH and CDR2 LQKENI. CDR3 residues: CASSPRLAGYQETQYF.

The chain combines TRBV7-9 with TRBJ2-7; TCRdb outputs TRBD2, but without DNA this stays unchecked. Germline V gene sequence: CDR1 SEHNR, CDR2 FQNEAQ (reference sequence). The length of the CDR3 is 16 residues. CDR3 protein: CASSHKAAGRTYEQYF.

The V call is TRBV11-2, the J call TRBJ1-1; TCRdb's assignment of TRBD1 cannot be checked, as there is no DNA. The CDR3 extends over 14 amino acids. Germline V gene lookup returns CDR1 SGHAT and CDR2 FQNNGV. The CDR3 reads CASSLARGRTEAFF.

The chain joins TRBV10-3 to TRBJ2-1; TCRdb's D call of TRBD2 is untestable without DNA. Germline CDR1 reads ENHRY; CDR2 reads SYGVKD. The CDR3 covers 13 residues. This chain's CDR3 is CAVRAGAGNEQFF.

This chain links TRBV6-1 with TRBJ2-3; TCRdb outputs TRBD1, but without DNA this stays unchecked. Germline V CDR1 and CDR2: MNHNS, SASEGT. This CDR3 is 15 amino acids long. CDR3 residues: CASSVQGELTDTQYF.

The V and J genes are TRBV3-1 and TRBJ1-2; the TCRdb call, TRBD1, lacks DNA for checking. The CDR3 has 13 residues. The V gene's germline CDR1 is LGHDT and CDR2 YNNKEL (reference sequence). The CDR3 reads CASSLRGPSGYTF.

The V and J genes are TRBV4-3 and TRBJ1-3. This CDR3 contains 13 residues. Germline CDR1 reads LGHNA; CDR2 reads YSLEER. CDR3 region: CASSPDVLDTIYF.

The chain recombines TRBV5-6 with TRBJ1-1; TCRdb returns TRBD1, unconfirmable since there is no DNA. The germline V gene encodes CDR1 SGHDT and CDR2 YYEEEE. The CDR3 is 14 amino acids. CDR3 loop: CASSLGTVGTEAFF.

This chain connects TRBV12-3 or TRBV12-4 to TRBJ1-4; with no DNA, the TCRdb D assignment of TRBD1 cannot be verified. This CDR3 is 16 amino acids long. The CDR3 loop reads CASSTLDRGGGEKLFF.

The chain has TRBV5-8 and TRBJ1-2. The germline CDR1 and CDR2 sequences are SGHTS and YDEGEE. CDR3 length: 15 amino acids. This chain's CDR3 is CASSLEAALHYGYTF.

The genes are TRBV7-8 and TRBJ2-5; the D gene TCRdb calls, TRBD2, cannot be checked with no DNA. Looked up from germline, CDR1 is SGHVS and CDR2 is FQNEAQ. This CDR3 is built from 15 residues. The CDR3 sequence: CASSLMTSGGKTQYF.

This chain connects TRBV18 to TRBJ2-2; as DNA is missing, the TRBD2 call by TCRdb cannot be tested. CDR3 length: 13 residues. CDR1 is KGHSH, CDR2 LQKENI, per germline. The CDR3 here is CASSPGLEGELFF. The variable domain in full, completed from reference TRBV18 and TRBJ2-2, reads NAGVMQNPRHLVRRRGQEARLRCSPMKGHSHVYWYRQLPEEGLKFMVYLQKENIIDESGMPKERFSAEFPKEGPSILRIQQVVRGDSAAYFCASSPGLEGELFFGEGSRLTVL.

Its frequency marks this clonotype as medium-sized (0.01 to 0.1%). V and J are TRBV5-4 and TRBJ2-1; without DNA, the TCRdb call of TRBD2 cannot be checked. This CDR3 region has 15 residues. Germline V gene data show CDR1 as SGHNT and CDR2 as YYREEE (reference sequence). Here the CDR3 reads CASSSGGGAYNEQFF.

V and J are TRBV7-8 and TRBJ2-2; TCRdb's D call, TRBD2, is unchecked because there is no DNA. Per the germline V gene, CDR1 is SGHVS and CDR2 is FQNEAQ. This CDR3 has 15 amino acids. CDR3 protein: CASTAGWAGTGELFF. Together with reference TRBV7-8 and TRBJ2-2, the CDR3 gives the full variable domain: GAGVSQSPRYKVAKRGQDVALRCDPISGHVSLFWYQQALGQGPEFLTYFQNEAQLDKSGLPSDRFFAERPEGSVSTLKIQRTQQEDSAVYLCASTAGWAGTGELFFGEGSRLTVL.